The text below deals with one TCR beta chain. The source of the sample is a study of blood T cell repertoires in COVID-19. As for the study in general: The origin of the acute and convalescent COVID-19 samples was the United States, Italy and Spain. T cells, B-cell-depleted T cells, or PBMCs provided the cDNA or gDNA that served as material.

V was clipped by 0 bases and J by 6 bases, with 11 bases between them. In germline, CDR1 is SGDLS, CDR2 YYNGEE. The CDR3 totals 14 residues. Original processing methods: By means of reference gene primer amplification, nucleated cell counts were estimated. Data came from immunoSEQ multiplex PCR; TCRdb stores just in-frame clones and leaves some out. V and J calls and clone size come straight from that table; D and trimming were deduced from the DNA. The sample comprises approximately 91,000 clones, roughly 80% of which are singletons, and around 20% rests with the top ten. This receptor was identified in a human donor in a cohort sampled during active COVID-19. The specimen sequenced was peripheral blood. The V gene is TRBV9, the J gene TRBJ2-3; D is undetermined. CDR3 in amino acids: CASSVVSQSDTQYF. The DNA of the CDR3 is TGTGCCAGCAGCGTAGTATCCCAGTCGGATACGCAGTATTTT.